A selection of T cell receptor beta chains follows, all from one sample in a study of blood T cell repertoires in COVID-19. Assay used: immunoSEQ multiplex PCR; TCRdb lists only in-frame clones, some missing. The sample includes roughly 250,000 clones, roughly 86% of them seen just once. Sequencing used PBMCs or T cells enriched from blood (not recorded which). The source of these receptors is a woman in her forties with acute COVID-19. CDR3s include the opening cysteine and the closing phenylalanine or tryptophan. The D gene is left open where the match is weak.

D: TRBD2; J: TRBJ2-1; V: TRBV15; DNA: TGTGCCACCAGCGCACCGGGAGGGCCGCGGTACAATGAGCAGTTCTTC; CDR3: CATSAPGGPRYNEQFF
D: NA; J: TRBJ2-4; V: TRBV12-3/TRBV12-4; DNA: TGTGCCAGCAGCCTCTCTAGGAACATTCAGTACTTC; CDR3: CASSLSRNIQYF
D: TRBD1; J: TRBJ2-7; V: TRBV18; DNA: TGTGCCAGCTCACCCCTACCAACTGGGGACAGGGGAGACTACGAGCAGTACTTC; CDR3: CASSPLPTGDRGDYEQYF
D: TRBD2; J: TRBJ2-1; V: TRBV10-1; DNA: TGCGCCAGCAGTGAAGGACTAGCGGGGAGCAATGAGCAGTTCTTC; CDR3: CASSEGLAGSNEQFF
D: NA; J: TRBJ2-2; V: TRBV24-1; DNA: TGTGCCACCAGTGTGCAGGCGGGCACCGGGGAGCTGTTTTTT; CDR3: CATSVQAGTGELFF
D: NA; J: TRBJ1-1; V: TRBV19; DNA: TGTGCCAGTAGTATGACGGTGACAGCTTCCCTTTTGAACACTGAAGCTTTCTTT; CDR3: CASSMTVTASLLNTEAFF
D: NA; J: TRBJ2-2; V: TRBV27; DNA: TGTGCCAGCAGTTTAGGGGGGTCAGGGGAGCTGTTTTTT; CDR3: CASSLGGSGELFF
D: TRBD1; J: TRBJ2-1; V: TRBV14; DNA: TGTGCCAGCAGCCTCCCATTGGGCTTCAGGGGGTACAATGAGCAGTTCTTC; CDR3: CASSLPLGFRGYNEQFF
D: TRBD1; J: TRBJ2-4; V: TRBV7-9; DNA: TGTGCCAGCAGCCGACAGGGGGCACCCAAAAACATTCAGTACTTC; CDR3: CASSRQGAPKNIQYF
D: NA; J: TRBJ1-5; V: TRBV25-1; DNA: TGTGCCAGCAGTGAGAGGGGGAGCCCATCGCCCCAGCATTTT; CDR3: CASSERGSPSPQHF
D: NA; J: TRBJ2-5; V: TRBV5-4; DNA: TGTGCCAGCAGCTTGGACGGGATACGGCAGACCCAGTACTTC; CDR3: CASSLDGIRQTQYF
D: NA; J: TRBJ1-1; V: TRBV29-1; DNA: TGCAGCGTCGAGGACAGATTTAACACTGAAGCTTTCTTT; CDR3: CSVEDRFNTEAFF
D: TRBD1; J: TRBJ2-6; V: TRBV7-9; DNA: TGTGCCAGCAGCGACAGGGAGTCTGGGGCCAACGTCCTGACTTTC; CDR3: CASSDRESGANVLTF
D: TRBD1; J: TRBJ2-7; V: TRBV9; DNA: TGTGCCTGGGAAGAGGGACAGGGATACGAGCAGTACTTC; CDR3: CAWEEGQGYEQYF
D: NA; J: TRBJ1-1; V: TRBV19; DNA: TGTGCCAGTAGTATAAGTGGGAGTGAAGCTTTCTTT; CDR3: CASSISGSEAFF
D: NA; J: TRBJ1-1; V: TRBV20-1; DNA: TGCAGTGCTAGTTCAGGTATGAACACTGAAGCTTTCTTT; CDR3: CSASSGMNTEAFF